The 13 T cell receptor beta chains below come from one sample, sequenced in a study of post-analysis software for immune sequencing data. Findings and caveats of the study: Patients carried a handful of TRBV segments more frequently than controls did, and TRBV5-6, TRBV5-1 and TRBV20-1 were among them.

No cognate antigen is known for these TCRs. Carried by the TCR beta cDNA libraries were unique molecular identifiers. TCRdb processed the PCR reads anew with MiXCR; each CDR3 protein has one entry. Among roughly 570,000 distinct CDR3 sequences listed, around 34% were seen once. Specimen: blood. The receptor source for this set is a girl aged 2 to 17 with multiple sclerosis.

This clonotype was counted between two and nine times. The genes are TRBV12-3 or TRBV12-4 and TRBJ2-1; D possibly corresponds to TRBD2 (6 bases). The CDR3 contains 12 residues. V was shortened by 4 bases and J by 8 bases, with 9 bases between the two germline ends. The CDR3 loop reads CASSSGLHEQFF. The CDR3 DNA sequence: TGTGCCAGCAGTTCGGGACTCCATGAGCAGTTCTTC.

V and J are TRBV20-1 and TRBJ2-1, with D tentatively TRBD2 (7 bases). There are 16 residues in the CDR3. The V end was cut by 3 bases, the J end by 7 bases, with 22 bases between. The germline gives CDR1 DFQATT, CDR2 SNEGSKA (reference sequence). The CDR3 DNA is TGCAGTGCTAGCTTTAGGAGGGGGAGGGCCCCGAATGAGCAGTTCTTC. This sequence encodes CSASFRRGRAPNEQFF.

Here the CDR3 reads CASSFGRGTGNEQYF. The CDR3 bases are TGTGCCAGCAGTTTTGGCAGGGGGACCGGGAACGAGCAGTACTTC. The chain links TRBV12-3 or TRBV12-4 to TRBJ2-5, with TRBD1 identical over 7 bases. The J call could be wrong; TRBJ2-7 is a better fit for the DNA end. This CDR3 has 15 amino acids.

This clonotype occurred a few times. The gene calls are TRBV6-1 and TRBJ1-2; TRBD1 matches 9 bases. Germline trimming cut 3 bases from V and 5 bases from J; bases unmatched to any gene: 1. Germline CDR1 MNHNS, CDR2 SASEGT. This CDR3 comprises 13 residues. Here the CDR3 DNA reads TGTGCCAGCAGTGACGGGACAGGGTATGGCTACACCTTC. Translated: CASSDGTGYGYTF.

This clonotype has ten or more counts. The genes are TRBV10-2 and TRBJ1-2; TRBD1 agrees at 9 bases. This CDR3 has 14 residues. J was trimmed by 8 bases and V by 5 bases; bases with no gene match: 9. The V gene's germline CDR1 is WSHSY and CDR2 SAAADI. The CDR3 bases are TGCGCCAGCAGTCCGGGACAGGGAGTCGGCGGCTACACCTTC. This translates into CASSPGQGVGGYTF.

The chain joins TRBV2 to TRBJ1-5, with 7 bases lining up with TRBD1. J gave up 5 bases and V 8 bases, and 15 bases lay outside the gene matches. This CDR3 has 16 residues. From germline, CDR1 is SNHLY and CDR2 FYNNEI. The CDR3 DNA reads as TGTGCCAGCGGTCAGGCAGGGGGAAGGGTCGATCAGCCCCAGCATTTT. As protein: CASGQAGGRVDQPQHF.

The chain combines TRBV18 with TRBJ2-1, with TRBD2 matching over 9 bases. The V gene's germline CDR1 is KGHSH and CDR2 LQKENI. Trimming took 3 bases from V and 10 from J; bases not matched to a gene: 4. The CDR3 consists of 13 residues. The CDR3 reads CASSPTTSGEQFF. The CDR3 nucleotides read TGTGCCAGCTCACCGACTACTAGCGGGGAGCAGTTCTTC.

The chain has TRBV2 and TRBJ1-2; the D gene is possibly TRBD1 (6 bases). V lost 8 bases and J lost 4, with 14 bases in between. Germline V lookup: CDR1 SNHLY, CDR2 FYNNEI. The length of the CDR3 is 13 residues. The chain's CDR3 is CASGTKIAYGYTF. The CDR3 bases are TGTGCCAGCGGGACAAAGATTGCCTATGGCTACACCTTC.

In regard to this clonotype: A read error is possible here, since a much larger clone lies one base away. The CDR3 sequence: CSASVLGASYGYTF. For the CDR3, the DNA is TGCAGCGCTTCAGTTCTGGGGGCGTCCTATGGCTACACCTTC. The chain links TRBV29-1 to TRBJ1-2; maybe TRBD1 (6 bases). CDR1 SQVTM and CDR2 ANQGSEA come from the germline V gene. The CDR3 has 14 residues. Trimming removed 7 bases from V and 4 bases from J, with 19 bases in between.

The chain combines TRBV9 with TRBJ2-4; D gene ambiguous. Trimming shortened V by 0 bases and J by 4 bases, and 11 bases separated the two germline ends. This CDR3 contains 15 residues. CDR1 and CDR2 (germline): SGDLS, YYNGEE. CDR3 residues: CASSVDSYGKNIQYF. The CDR3 bases are TGTGCCAGCAGCGTAGACTCCTACGGGAAAAACATTCAGTACTTC.

This chain connects TRBV10-3 to TRBJ2-5; the match to TRBD2 covers 10 bases. V trimming: 10 bases; J trimming: 4 bases; junction bases outside the gene matches: 6. The CDR3 has 13 residues. Per the germline V gene, CDR1 is ENHRY and CDR2 is SYGVKD. The CDR3 sequence: CATNLAGAETQYF. The CDR3 DNA reads TGTGCCACCAATCTAGCGGGGGCAGAGACCCAGTACTTC.

The genes are TRBV29-1 and TRBJ2-1, with 7 nucleotides matching TRBD2. CDR1 and CDR2 (germline): SQVTM, ANQGSEA. The CDR3 covers 14 residues. J lost 4 bases, V lost 6 bases, and 9 bases had no gene match. In DNA form, the CDR3 reads TGCAGCGTCCCCGGGGGGAGTGGGTACAATGAGCAGTTCTTC. The encoded protein is CSVPGGSGYNEQFF.

This clonotype was found a few times. J is TRBJ2-4 and V is TRBV29-1; the D gene is possibly TRBD1 (6 bases). Germline CDR1 SQVTM, CDR2 ANQGSEA. Trimming took off 5 bases at V and 7 bases at J, with 15 bases between the two ends. The CDR3 has 13 residues. CDR3 loop: CSVRQAAWNIQYF. The CDR3 bases are TGCAGCGTTCGACAGGCAGCATGGAACATTCAGTACTTC.